The clone carrying this T cell receptor beta chain was detected a few times. Its target is unknown. Germline V CDR1 and CDR2: GTSNPN, SVGIG (reference sequence). This CDR3 comprises 12 residues. V lost 5 bases and J 5 bases, leaving 12 bases between the germline ends. This sample is part of a study of OX40 agonist ivuxolimab in advanced cancers. Overall study findings and caveats: Clonal expansion by week 6 occurred in CD4+ and CD8+ blood T cells (at 0.1 to 3.0 mg/kg).

Using immunoSEQ multiplex PCR, the repertoire was profiled, and TCRdb retains in-frame clones only, with some absent. The sample lists about 83,000 clones; about 88% were seen once. This sample comprised CD4+ or CD8+ T cells sorted from blood, obtained in a trial of the OX40 agonist ivuxolimab. This clonotype was obtained from an adult with an advanced solid tumor such as melanoma, head and neck, liver or kidney cancer. The chain uses TRBV30 and TRBJ1-1; D ambiguous. This chain's CDR3 is CAWWLPWTEAFF. DNA for the CDR3: TGTGCCTGGTGGCTTCCTTGGACTGAAGCTTTCTTT.